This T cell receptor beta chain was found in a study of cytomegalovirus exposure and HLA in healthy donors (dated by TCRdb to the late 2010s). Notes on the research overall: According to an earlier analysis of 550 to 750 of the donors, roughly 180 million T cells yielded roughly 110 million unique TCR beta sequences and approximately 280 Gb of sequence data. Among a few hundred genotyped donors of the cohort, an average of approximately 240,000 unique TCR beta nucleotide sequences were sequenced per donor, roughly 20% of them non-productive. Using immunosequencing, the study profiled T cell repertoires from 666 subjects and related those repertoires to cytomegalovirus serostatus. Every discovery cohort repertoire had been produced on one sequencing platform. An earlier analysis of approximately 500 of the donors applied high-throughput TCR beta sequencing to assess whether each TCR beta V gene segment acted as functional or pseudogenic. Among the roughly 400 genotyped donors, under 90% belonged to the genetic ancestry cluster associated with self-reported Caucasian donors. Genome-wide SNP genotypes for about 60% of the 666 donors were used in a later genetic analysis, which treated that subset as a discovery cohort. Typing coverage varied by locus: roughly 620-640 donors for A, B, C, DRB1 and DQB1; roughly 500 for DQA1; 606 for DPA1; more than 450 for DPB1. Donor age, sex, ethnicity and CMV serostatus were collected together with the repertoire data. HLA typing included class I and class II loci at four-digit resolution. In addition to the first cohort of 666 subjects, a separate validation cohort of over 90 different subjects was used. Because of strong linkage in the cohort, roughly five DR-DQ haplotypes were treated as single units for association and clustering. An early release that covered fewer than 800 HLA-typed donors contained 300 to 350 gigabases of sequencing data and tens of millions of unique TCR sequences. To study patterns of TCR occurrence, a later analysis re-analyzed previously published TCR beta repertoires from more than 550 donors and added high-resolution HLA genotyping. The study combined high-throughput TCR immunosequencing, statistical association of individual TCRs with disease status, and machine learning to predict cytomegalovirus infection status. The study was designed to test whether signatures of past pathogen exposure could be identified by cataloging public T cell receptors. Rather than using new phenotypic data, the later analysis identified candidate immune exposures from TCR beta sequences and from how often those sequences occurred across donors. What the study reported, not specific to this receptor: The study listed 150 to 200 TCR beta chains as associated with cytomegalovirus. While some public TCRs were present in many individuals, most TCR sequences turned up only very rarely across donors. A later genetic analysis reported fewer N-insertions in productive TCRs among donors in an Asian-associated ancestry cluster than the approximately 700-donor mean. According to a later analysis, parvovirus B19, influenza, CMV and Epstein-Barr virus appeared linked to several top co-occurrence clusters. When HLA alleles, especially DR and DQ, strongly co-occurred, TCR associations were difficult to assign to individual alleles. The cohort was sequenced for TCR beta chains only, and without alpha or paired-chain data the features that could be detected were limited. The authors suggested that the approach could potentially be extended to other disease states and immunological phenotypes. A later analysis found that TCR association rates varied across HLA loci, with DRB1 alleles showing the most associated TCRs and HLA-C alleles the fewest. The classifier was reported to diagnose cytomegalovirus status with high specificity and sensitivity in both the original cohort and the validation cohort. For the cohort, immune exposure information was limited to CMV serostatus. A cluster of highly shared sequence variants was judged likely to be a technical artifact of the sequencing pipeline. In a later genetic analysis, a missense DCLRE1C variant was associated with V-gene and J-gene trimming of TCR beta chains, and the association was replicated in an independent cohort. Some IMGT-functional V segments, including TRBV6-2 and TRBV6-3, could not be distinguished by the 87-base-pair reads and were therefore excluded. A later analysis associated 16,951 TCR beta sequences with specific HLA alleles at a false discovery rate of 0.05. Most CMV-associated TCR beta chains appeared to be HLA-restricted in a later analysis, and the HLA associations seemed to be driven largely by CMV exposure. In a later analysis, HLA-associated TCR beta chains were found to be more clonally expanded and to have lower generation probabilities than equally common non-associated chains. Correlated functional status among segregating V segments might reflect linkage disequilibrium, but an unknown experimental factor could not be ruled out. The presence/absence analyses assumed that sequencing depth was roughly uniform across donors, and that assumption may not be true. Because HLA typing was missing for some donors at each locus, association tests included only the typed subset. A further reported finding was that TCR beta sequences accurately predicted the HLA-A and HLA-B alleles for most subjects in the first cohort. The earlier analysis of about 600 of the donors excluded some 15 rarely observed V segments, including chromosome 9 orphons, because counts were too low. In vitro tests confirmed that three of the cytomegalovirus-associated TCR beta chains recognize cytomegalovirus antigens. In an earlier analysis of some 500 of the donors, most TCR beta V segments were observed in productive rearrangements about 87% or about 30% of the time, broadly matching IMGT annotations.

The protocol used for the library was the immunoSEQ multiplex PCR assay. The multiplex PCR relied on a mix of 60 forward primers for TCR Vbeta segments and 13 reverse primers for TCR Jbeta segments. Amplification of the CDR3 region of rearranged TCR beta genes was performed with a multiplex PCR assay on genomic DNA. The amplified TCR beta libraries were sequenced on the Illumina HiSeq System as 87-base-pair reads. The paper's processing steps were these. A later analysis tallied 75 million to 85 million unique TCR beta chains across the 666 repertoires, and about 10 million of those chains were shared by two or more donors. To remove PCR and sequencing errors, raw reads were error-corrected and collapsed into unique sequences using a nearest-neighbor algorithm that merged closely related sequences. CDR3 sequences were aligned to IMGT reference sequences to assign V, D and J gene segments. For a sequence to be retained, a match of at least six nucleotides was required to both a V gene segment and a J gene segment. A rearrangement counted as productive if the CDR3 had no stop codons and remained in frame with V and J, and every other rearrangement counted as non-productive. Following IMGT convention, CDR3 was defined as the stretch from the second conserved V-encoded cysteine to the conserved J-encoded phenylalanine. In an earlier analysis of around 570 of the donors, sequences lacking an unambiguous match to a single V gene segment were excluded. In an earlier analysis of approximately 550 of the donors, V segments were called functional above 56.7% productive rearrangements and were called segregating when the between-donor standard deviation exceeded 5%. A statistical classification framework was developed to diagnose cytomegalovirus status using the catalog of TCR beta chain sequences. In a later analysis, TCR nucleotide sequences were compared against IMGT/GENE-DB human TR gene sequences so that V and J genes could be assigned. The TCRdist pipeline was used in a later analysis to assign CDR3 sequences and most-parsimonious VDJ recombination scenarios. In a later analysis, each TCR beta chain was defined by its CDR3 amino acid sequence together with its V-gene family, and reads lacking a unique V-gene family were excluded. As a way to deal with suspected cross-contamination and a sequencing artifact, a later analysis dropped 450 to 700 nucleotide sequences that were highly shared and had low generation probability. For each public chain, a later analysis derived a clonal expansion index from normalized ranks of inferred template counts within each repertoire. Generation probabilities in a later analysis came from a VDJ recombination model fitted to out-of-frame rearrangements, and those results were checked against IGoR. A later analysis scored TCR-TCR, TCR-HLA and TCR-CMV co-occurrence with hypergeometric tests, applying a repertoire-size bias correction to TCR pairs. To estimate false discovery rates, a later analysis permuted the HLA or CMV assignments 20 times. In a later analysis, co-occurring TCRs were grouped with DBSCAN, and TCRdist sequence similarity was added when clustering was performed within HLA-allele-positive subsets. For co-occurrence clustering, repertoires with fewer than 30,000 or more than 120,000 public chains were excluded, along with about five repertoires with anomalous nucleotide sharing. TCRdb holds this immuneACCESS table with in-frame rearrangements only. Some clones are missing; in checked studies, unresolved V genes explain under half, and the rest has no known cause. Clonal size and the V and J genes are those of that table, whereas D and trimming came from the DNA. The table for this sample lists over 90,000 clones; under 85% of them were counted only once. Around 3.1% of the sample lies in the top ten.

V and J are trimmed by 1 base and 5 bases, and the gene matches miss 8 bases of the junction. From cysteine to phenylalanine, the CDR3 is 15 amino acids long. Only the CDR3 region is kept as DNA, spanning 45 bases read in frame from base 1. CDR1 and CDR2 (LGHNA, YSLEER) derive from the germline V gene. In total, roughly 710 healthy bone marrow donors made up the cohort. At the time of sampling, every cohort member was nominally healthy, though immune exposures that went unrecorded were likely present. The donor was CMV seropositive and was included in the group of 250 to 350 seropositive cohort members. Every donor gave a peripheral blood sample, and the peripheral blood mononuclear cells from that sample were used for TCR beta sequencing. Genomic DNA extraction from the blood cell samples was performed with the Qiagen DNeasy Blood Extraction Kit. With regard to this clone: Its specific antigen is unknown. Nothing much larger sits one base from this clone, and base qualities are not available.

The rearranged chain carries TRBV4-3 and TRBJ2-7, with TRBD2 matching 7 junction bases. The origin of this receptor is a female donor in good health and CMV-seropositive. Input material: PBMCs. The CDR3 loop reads CASSQVFAGVDEQYF. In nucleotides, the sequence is TGCGCCAGCAGCCAAGTCTTTGCGGGGGTTGACGAGCAGTACTTC.